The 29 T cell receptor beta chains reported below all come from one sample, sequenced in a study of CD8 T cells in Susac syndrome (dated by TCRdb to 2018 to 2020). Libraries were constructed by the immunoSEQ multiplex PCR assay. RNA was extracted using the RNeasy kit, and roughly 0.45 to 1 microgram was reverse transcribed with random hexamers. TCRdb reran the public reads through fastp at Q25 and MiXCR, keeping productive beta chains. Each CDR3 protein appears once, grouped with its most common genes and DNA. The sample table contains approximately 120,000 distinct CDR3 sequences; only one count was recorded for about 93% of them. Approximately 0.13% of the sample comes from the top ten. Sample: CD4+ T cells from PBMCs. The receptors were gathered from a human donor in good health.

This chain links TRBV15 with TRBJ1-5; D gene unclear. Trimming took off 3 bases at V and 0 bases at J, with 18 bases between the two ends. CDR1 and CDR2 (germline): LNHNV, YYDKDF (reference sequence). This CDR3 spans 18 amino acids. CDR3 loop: CATSSPPGRTGSNQPQHF. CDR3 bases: TGTGCCACCAGCAGTCCTCCTGGTCGGACGGGTAGCAATCAGCCCCAGCATTTT.

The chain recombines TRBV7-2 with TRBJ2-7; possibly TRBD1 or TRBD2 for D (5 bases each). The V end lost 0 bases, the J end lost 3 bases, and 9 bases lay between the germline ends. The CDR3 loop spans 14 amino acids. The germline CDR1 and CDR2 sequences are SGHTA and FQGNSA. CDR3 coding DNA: TGTGCCAGCAGCTTAGCGGGGACGTACTACGAGCAGTACTTC. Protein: CASSLAGTYYEQYF.

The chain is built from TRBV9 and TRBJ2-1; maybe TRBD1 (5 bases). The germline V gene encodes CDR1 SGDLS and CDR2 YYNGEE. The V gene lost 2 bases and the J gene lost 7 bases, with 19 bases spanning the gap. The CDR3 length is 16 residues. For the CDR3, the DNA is TGTGCCAGCAGCGTGGACCCAGGGCTAACGGCAAATGAGCAGTTCTTC. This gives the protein CASSVDPGLTANEQFF.

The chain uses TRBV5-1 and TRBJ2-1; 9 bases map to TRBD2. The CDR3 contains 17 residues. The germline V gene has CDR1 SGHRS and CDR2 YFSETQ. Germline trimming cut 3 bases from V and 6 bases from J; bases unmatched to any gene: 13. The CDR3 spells CASSSLISGSNSNEQFF. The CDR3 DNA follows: TGCGCCAGCAGCTCATTAATTAGCGGGAGTAACTCCAATGAGCAGTTCTTC.

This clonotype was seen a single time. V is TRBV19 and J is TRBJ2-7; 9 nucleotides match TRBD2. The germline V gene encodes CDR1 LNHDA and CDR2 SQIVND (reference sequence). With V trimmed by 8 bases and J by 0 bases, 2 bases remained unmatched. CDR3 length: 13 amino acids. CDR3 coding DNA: TGTGCCAGTGTAGCGGGAGACTCCTACGAGCAGTACTTC. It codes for CASVAGDSYEQYF.

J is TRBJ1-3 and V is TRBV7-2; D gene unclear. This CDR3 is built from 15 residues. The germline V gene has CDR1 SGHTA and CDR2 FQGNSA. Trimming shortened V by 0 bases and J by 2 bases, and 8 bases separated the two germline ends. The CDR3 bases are TGTGCCAGCAGCTTAGCGCAGGCAGCTGGAAACACCATATATTTT. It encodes CASSLAQAAGNTIYF.

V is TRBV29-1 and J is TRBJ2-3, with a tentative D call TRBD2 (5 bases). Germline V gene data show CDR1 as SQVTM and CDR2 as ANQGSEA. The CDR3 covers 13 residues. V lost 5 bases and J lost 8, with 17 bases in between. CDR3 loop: CSVPPRGDSTQYF. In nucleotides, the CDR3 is TGCAGCGTTCCTCCCCGGGGAGATTCTACGCAGTATTTT.

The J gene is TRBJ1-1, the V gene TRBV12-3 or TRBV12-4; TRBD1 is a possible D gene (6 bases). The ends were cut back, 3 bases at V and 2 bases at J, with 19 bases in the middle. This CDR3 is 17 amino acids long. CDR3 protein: CASSFLMLGQINTEAFF. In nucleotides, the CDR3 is TGTGCCAGCAGTTTCTTGATGCTCGGACAGATCAACACTGAAGCTTTCTTT.

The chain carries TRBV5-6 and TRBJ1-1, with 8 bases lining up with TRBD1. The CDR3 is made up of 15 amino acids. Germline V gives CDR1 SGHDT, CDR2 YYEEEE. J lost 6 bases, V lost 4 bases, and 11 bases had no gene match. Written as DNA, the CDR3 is TGTGCCAGCAGCCCGGACAGGGCCCTCGCCCCTGAAGCTTTCTTT. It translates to CASSPDRALAPEAFF.

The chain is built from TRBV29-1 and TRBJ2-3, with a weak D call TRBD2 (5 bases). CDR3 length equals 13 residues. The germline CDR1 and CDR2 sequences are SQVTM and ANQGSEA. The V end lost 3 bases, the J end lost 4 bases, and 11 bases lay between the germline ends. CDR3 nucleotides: TGCAGCGTTGAGTCTAGCACCGCAGATACGCAGTATTTT. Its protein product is CSVESSTADTQYF.

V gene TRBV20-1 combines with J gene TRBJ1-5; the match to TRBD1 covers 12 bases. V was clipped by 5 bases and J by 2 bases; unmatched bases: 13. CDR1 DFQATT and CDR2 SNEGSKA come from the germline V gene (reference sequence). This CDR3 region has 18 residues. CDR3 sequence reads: CSARGTGGAGSGNQPQHF. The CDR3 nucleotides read TGCAGTGCTCGAGGGACAGGGGGCGCCGGGTCGGGCAATCAGCCCCAGCATTTT.

Here the CDR3 reads CASIQPRAGGFSYNEQFF. Written as DNA, the CDR3 is TGTGCCAGCATACAACCCAGGGCGGGAGGTTTCTCCTACAATGAGCAGTTCTTC. The chain employs TRBV21-1 and TRBJ2-1; the D call TRBD2 from the table was never checked on the DNA. TRBV21-1 is shown as a pseudogene. The CDR3 spans 18 residues.

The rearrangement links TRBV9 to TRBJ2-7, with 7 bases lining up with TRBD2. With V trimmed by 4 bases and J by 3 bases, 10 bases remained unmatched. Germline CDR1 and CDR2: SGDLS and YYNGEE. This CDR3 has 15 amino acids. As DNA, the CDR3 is TGTGCCAGCAGCCCTCTAGCTGGGGGGGTCTACGAGCAGTACTTC. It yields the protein CASSPLAGGVYEQYF.

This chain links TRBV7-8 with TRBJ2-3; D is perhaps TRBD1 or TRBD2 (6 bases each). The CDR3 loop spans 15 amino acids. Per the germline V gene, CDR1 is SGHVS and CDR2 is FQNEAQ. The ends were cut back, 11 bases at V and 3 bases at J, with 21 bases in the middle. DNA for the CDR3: TGTGCCCCTGAAGGGGGGTCGCTGCGTACAGATACGCAGTATTTT. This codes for CAPEGGSLRTDTQYF.

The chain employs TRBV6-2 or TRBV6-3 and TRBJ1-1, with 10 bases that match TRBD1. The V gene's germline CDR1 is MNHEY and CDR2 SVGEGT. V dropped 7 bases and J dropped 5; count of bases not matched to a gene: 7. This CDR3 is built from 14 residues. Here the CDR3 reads CASNLGQGRTEAFF. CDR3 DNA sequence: TGTGCCAGCAACTTGGGACAGGGGAGAACTGAAGCTTTCTTT.

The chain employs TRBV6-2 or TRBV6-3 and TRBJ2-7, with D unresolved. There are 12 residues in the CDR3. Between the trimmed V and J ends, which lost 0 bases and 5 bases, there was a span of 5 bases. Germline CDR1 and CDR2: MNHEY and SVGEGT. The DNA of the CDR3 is TGTGCCAGCAGTTACTCTCGGAACGAGCAGTACTTC. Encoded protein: CASSYSRNEQYF.

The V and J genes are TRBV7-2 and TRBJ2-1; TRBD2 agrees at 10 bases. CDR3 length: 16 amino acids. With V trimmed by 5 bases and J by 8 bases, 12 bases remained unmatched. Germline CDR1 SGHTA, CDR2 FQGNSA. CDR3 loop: CASSPQKAGGSDEQFF. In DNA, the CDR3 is TGTGCCAGCAGCCCCCAAAAAGCGGGGGGGTCAGATGAGCAGTTCTTC.

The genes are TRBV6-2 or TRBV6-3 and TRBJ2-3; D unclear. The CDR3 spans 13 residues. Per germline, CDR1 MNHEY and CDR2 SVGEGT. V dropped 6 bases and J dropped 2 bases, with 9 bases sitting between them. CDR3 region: CASRLTSTDTQYF. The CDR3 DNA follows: TGTGCCAGCAGGCTAACCTCCACAGATACGCAGTATTTT.

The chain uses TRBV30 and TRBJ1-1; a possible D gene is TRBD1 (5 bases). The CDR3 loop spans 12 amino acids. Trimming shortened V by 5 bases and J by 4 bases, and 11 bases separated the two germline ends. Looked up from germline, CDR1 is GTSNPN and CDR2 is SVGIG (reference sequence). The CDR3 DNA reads TGTGCCTGGCTTTACGGGGCCACTGAAGCTTTCTTT. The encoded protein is CAWLYGATEAFF.

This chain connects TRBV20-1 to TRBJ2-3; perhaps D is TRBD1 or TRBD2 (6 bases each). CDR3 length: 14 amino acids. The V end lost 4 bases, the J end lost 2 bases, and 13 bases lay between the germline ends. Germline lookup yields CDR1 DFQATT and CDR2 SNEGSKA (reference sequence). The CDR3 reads CSATLGGFTDTQYF. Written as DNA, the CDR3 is TGCAGTGCTACCTTAGGGGGGTTCACAGATACGCAGTATTTT.

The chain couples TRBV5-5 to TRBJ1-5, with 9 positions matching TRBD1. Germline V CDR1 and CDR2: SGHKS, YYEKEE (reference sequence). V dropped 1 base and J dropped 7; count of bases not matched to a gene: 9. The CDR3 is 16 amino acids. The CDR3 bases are TGTGCCAGCAGCTTGTCAGGACAGGGGATCGGCCAGCCCCAGCATTTT. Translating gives CASSLSGQGIGQPQHF.

The CDR3 DNA reads as TGCAGTGCTAGTTTTGGGGGTAGGTCAGATACGCAGTATTTT. It encodes CSASFGGRSDTQYF. V usage is TRBV20-1 and J usage is TRBJ2-3, with D possibly called TRBD1 or TRBD2 (5 bases each). The CDR3 contains 14 residues. The germline V and J ends were trimmed by 3 bases and 4 bases, with 14 bases remaining between them. CDR1 DFQATT and CDR2 SNEGSKA come from the germline V gene (reference sequence).

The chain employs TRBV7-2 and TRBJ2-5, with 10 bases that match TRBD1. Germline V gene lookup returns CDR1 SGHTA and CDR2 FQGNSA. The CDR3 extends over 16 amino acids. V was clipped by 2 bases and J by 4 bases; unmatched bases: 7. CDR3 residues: CASSLRLGQGLETQYF. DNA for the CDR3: TGTGCCAGCAGCTTACGGCTGGGACAGGGGCTAGAGACCCAGTACTTC.

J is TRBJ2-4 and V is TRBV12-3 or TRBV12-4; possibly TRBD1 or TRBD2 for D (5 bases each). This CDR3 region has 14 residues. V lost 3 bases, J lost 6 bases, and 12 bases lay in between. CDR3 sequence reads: CASSLRGQGNIQYF. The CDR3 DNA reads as TGTGCCAGCAGTTTGCGAGGGCAGGGAAACATTCAGTACTTC.

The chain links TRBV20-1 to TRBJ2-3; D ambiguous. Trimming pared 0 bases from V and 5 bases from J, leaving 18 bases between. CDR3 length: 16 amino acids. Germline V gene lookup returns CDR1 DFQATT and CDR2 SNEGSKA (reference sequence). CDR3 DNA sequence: TGCAGTGCTAGAGATGGCCGTGGGTGGATTAAAGATACGCAGTATTTT. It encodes CSARDGRGWIKDTQYF.

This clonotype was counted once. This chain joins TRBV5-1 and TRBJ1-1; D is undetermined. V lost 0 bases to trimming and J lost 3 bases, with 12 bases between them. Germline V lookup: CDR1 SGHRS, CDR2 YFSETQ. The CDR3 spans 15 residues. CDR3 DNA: TGCGCCAGCAGCTTGGCCGGGAAGAGGGACACTGAAGCTTTCTTT. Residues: CASSLAGKRDTEAFF. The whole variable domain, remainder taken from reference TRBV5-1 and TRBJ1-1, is KAGVTQTPRYLIKTRGQQVTLSCSPISGHRSVSWYQQTPGQGLQFLFEYFSETQRNKGNFPGRFSGRQFSNSRSEMNVSTLELGDSALYLCASSLAGKRDTEAFFGQGTRLTVV.

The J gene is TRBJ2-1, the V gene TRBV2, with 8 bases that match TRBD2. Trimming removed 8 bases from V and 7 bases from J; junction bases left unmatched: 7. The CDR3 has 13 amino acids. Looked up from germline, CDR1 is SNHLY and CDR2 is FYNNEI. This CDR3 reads CASGSGGPNEQFF. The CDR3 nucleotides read TGTGCCAGCGGGTCGGGAGGGCCTAATGAGCAGTTCTTC.

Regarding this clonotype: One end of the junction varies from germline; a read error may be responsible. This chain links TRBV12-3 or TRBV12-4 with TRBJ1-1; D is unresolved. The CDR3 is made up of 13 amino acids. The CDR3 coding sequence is TGTGCCAGCAGTTTAGGGTCGAACACTGAAGTTTTCTTT. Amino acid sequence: CASSLGSNTEVFF.

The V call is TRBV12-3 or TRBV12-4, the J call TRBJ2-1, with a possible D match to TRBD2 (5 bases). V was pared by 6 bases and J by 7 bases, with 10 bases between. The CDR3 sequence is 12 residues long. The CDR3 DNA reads TGTGCCAGCAGCGCCGGGATAAATGAGCAGTTCTTC. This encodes CASSAGINEQFF.